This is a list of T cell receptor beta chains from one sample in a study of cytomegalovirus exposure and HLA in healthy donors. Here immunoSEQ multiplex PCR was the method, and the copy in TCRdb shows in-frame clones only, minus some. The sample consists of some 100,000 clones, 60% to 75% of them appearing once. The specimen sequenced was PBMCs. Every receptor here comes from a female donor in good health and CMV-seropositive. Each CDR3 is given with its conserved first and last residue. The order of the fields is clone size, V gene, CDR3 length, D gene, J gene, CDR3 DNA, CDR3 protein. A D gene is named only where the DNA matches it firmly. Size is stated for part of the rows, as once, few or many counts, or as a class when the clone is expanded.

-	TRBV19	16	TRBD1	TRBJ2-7	TGTGCCAGTAGTCTCGGGGACAGGGGGCGAGGAAACGAGCAGTACTTC	CASSLGDRGRGNEQYF
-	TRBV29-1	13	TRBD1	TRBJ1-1	TGCAGCGTTGCTTGGGACAGGGTCACTGAAGCTTTCTTT	CSVAWDRVTEAFF
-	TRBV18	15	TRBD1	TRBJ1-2	TGTGCCAGCTCACCCGAGGGCAGGGGGCCTTTTGGCTACACCTTC	CASSPEGRGPFGYTF
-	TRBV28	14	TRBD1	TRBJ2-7	TGTGCCAGCGTAGTACAGGGGGCCGACTACGAGCAGTACTTC	CASVVQGADYEQYF
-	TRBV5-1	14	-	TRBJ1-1	TGCGCCAGCAGCGGGCAACAGGGAAGGTCTGAAGCTTTCTTT	CASSGQQGRSEAFF
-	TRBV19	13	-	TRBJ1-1	TGTGCCAGTAGTGAGGGCTCGAACACTGAAGCTTTCTTT	CASSEGSNTEAFF
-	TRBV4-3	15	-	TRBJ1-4	TGCGCCAGCAGCCAAGGTACCAGGGATAATGAAAAACTGTTTTTT	CASSQGTRDNEKLFF
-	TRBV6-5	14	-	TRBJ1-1	TGTGCCAGCAGTTACGGGCAGTTGAACACTGAAGCTTTCTTT	CASSYGQLNTEAFF
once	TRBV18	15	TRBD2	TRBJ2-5	TGTGCCAGCTCACCAGTGCTAGCGGGAGTAGAGACCCAGTACTTC	CASSPVLAGVETQYF
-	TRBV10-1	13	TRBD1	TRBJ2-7	TGCGCCAGCAGAGGACAGGGGTACTACGAGCAGTACTTC	CASRGQGYYEQYF
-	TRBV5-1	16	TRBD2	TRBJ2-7	TGCGCCAGCAGCTTGGCCTCTAGCGGGGGGGCCTACGAGCAGTACTTC	CASSLASSGGAYEQYF
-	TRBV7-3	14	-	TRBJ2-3	TGTGCCAGCAGCCCCGGGGTGCGGACAGATACGCAGTATTTT	CASSPGVRTDTQYF
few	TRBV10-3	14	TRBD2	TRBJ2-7	TGTGCCATCAGTGAATCAACTAGCGGCTACGAGCAGTACTTC	CAISESTSGYEQYF
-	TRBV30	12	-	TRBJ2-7	TGTGCCTGGAGGGCGAGAGCGTACGAGCAGTACTTC	CAWRARAYEQYF